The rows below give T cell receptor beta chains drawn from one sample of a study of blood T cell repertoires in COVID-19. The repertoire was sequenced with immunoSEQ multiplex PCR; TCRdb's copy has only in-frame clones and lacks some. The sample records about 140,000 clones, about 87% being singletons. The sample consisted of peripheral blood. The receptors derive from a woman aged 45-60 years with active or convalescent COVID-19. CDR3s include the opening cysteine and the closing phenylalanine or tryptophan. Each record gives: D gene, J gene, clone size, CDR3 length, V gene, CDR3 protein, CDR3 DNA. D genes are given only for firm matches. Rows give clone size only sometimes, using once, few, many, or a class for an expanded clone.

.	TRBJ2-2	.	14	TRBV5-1	CASSLAEAGRELFF	TGCGCCAGCAGCTTGGCAGAGGCGGGGAGGGAGCTGTTTTTT
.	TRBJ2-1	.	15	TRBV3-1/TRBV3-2	CASSQVAGLYNEQFF	TGTGCCAGCAGCCAAGTGGCAGGCCTCTACAATGAGCAGTTCTTC
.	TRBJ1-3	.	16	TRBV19	CASSMRTGSSGNTIYF	TGTGCCAGTAGTATGAGGACTGGGAGCTCTGGAAACACCATATATTTT
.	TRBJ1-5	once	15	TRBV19	CASTSGGGGNQPQHF	TGTGCCAGTACCTCGGGGGGGGGCGGCAATCAGCCCCAGCATTTT
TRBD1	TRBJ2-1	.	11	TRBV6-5	CASRRQGDQFF	TGTGCCAGCAGAAGACAGGGGGATCAGTTCTTC
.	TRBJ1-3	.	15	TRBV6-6	CASSSGRTPGNTIYF	TGTGCCAGCAGCTCAGGGCGGACGCCTGGAAACACCATATATTTT
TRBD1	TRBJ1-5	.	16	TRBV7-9	CASSLVGQGLNQPQHF	TGTGCCAGCAGCTTAGTCGGACAGGGGTTGAATCAGCCCCAGCATTTT
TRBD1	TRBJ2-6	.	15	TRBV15	CATSRQGVGANVLTF	TGTGCCACCAGCAGACAGGGGGTCGGGGCCAACGTCCTGACTTTC
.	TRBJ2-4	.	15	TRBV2	CASSEVGITKNIQYF	TGTGCCAGCAGTGAAGTCGGGATAACCAAAAACATTCAGTACTTC
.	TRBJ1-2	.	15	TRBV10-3	CAISEPGDGFYGYTF	TGTGCCATCAGTGAGCCGGGGGACGGATTCTATGGCTACACCTTC
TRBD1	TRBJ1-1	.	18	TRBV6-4	CASSDPWTGGLRNTEAFF	TGTGCCAGCAGTGATCCCTGGACAGGCGGGTTAAGGAACACTGAAGCTTTCTTT
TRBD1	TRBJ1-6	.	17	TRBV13	CASSLGAGTGGNSPLHF	TGTGCCAGCAGCTTAGGGGCCGGGACAGGGGGCAATTCACCCCTCCACTTT
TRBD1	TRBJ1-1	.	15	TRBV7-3	CASSITGTGDTEAFF	TGTGCCAGCAGCATAACCGGGACAGGGGACACTGAAGCTTTCTTT
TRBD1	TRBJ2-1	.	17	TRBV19	CASSTRPDRGRGTEQFF	TGTGCCAGTAGTACTCGCCCGGACAGGGGAAGGGGGACTGAGCAGTTCTTC
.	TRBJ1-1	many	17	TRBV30	CAWTNPWGGRLNTEAFF	TGTGCCTGGACCAACCCGTGGGGGGGACGGTTGAACACTGAAGCTTTCTTT
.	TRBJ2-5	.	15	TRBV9	CASSVGMGAGETQYF	TGTGCCAGCAGCGTAGGGATGGGTGCGGGAGAGACCCAGTACTTC
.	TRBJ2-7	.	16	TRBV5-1	CASSLPGRGSSYEQYF	TGCGCCAGCAGCTTGCCTGGACGGGGTAGCTCCTACGAGCAGTACTTC
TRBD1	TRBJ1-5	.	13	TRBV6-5	CAESGTVYQPQHF	TGTGCCGAATCCGGGACAGTATATCAGCCCCAGCATTTT
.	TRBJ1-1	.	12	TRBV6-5	CASRPYRYEAFF	TGTGCCAGCAGACCCTACAGGTACGAAGCTTTCTTT
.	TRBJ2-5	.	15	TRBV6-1	CASSEEGVARETQYF	TGTGCCAGCAGTGAAGAGGGAGTAGCTCGAGAGACCCAGTACTTC